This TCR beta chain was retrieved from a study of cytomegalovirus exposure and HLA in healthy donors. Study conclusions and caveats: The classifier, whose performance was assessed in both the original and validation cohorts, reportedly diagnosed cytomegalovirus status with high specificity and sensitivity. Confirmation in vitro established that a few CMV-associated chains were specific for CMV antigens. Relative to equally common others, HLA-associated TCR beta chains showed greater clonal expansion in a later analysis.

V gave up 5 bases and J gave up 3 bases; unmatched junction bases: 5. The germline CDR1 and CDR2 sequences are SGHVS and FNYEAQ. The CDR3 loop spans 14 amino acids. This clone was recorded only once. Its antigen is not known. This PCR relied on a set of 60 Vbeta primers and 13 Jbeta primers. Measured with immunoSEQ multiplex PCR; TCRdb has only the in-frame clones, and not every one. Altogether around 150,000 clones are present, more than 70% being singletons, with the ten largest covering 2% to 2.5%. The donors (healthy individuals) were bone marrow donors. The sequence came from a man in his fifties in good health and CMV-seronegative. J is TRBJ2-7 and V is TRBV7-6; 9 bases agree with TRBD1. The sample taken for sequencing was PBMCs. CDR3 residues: CASSTRTGVYEQYF. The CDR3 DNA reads TGTGCCAGCAGCACCCGGACAGGGGTCTACGAGCAGTACTTC.